This TCR beta chain was sequenced in a study of control samples from healthy donors and cancer patients. Only in-frame clones appear in the TCRdb table, and some are missing; sequencing was by immunoSEQ multiplex PCR. The sample has 100,000 to 120,000 clones, roughly four fifths seen once. CDR1 SGHDT and CDR2 YYEEEE come from the germline V gene. The V and J ends lost 6 bases and 6 bases, in that order; junction bases with no gene match: 7. The CDR3 spans 14 residues. This chain links TRBV5-6 with TRBJ2-7, with TRBD2 matching 12 bases. Sequences were obtained from blood. This receptor was identified in a woman aged 50 to 60 in good health. For the CDR3, the DNA is TGTGCCAGCACCCTAGCGGGAGGGCCTATCGAGCAGTACTTC. Its protein is CASTLAGGPIEQYF.